The 25 T cell receptor beta chains below come from one sample, sequenced in a study of T cells in Graves' hyperthyroidism and ophthalmopathy. RNA transcripts yielded amplified TCR beta CDR3 regions. HTBI primers were used for first-round RT-PCR of the TCR CDR3. TCRdb redid the calling of the multiplex PCR reads with MiXCR, one entry per CDR3 protein. The sample has about 300,000 distinct CDR3 sequences; roughly an eighth are singletons. The sample was blood. The source is a middle-aged woman with Graves' hyperthyroidism.

This clonotype was picked up many times. The chain links TRBV7-2 to TRBJ1-2; maybe TRBD1 (5 bases). This CDR3 has 15 amino acids. V was shortened by 1 base and J by 0 bases, with 9 bases between the two germline ends. Germline V lookup: CDR1 SGHTA, CDR2 FQGNSA. CDR3 sequence reads: CASSLVTQANYGYTF. DNA of the CDR3: TGTGCCAGCAGCTTAGTTACACAGGCTAACTATGGCTACACCTTC.

The chain links TRBV6-2 or TRBV6-3 to TRBJ1-3, with D possibly being TRBD1 (5 bases). The germline V and J ends were trimmed by 0 bases and 4 bases, with 13 bases remaining between them. The germline V gene has CDR1 MNHEY and CDR2 SVGEGT. The CDR3 length is 16 residues. The CDR3 region is CASSYSTRTMGNTIYF. For the CDR3, the DNA is TGTGCCAGCAGTTACTCGACCCGGACAATGGGAAACACCATATATTTT.

This clonotype was observed many times. The chain recombines TRBV24-1 with TRBJ2-1; TRBD2 agrees at 8 bases. The germline V gene encodes CDR1 KGHDR and CDR2 SFDVKD. The length of the CDR3 is 17 residues. Trimming at V came to 3 bases and at J to 6 bases, leaving 12 bases not matched to a gene. CDR3 residues: CATSDQTGRAGSNEQFF. CDR3 sequence (DNA): TGTGCCACCAGTGATCAGACCGGGAGGGCCGGCAGCAATGAGCAGTTCTTC.

This clonotype was seen ten or more times. The CDR3 sequence is CATRPGGWETQYF. CDR3 DNA: TGTGCCACCAGGCCAGGGGGTTGGGAGACCCAGTACTTC. The V call is TRBV6-1, the J call TRBJ2-5, with TRBD1 identical over 7 bases. Trimming at V came to 10 bases and at J to 5 bases, leaving 10 bases not matched to a gene. The CDR3 loop spans 13 amino acids. Germline V gene lookup returns CDR1 MNHNS and CDR2 SASEGT.

This clonotype was seen repeatedly, ten times or more. The CDR3 loop is CASSLDVFGYTF. The CDR3 bases are TGTGCCAGCAGCTTAGATGTGTTTGGCTACACCTTC. The chain uses TRBV11-3 and TRBJ1-2; D is ambiguous. Germline lookup yields CDR1 SGHNT and CDR2 YENEEA. The CDR3 extends over 12 amino acids. Trimming shortened V by 0 bases and J by 7 bases, and 6 bases separated the two germline ends.

The rearrangement uses TRBV20-1 and TRBJ1-5; TRBD1 might be the D (5 bases). This CDR3 contains 17 residues. Trimming removed 0 bases from V and 2 bases from J, with 17 bases in between. Germline-derived CDR1 and CDR2 are DFQATT and SNEGSKA (reference sequence). The CDR3 reads CSARDNKGSAGNQPQHF. The CDR3 region has the DNA TGCAGTGCTAGAGATAATAAGGGGTCCGCGGGCAATCAGCCCCAGCATTTT.

This clonotype was recorded at least ten times. This chain links TRBV6-1 with TRBJ2-1; the match to TRBD2 covers 12 bases. The trim removed 6 bases at V and 6 bases at J, leaving 15 bases unmatched. There are 18 residues in the CDR3. Germline V gives CDR1 MNHNS, CDR2 SASEGT. CDR3 protein: CASRTPSSSGRAVNEQFF. The CDR3, as DNA: TGTGCCAGCAGAACCCCTTCTTCTAGCGGGAGGGCTGTCAATGAGCAGTTCTTC.

This chain joins TRBV5-1 and TRBJ2-7, with D perhaps matching TRBD1 (5 bases). Looked up from germline, CDR1 is SGHRS and CDR2 is YFSETQ. V was shortened by 6 bases and J by 6 bases, with 16 bases between the two germline ends. This CDR3 has 13 residues. The CDR3 sequence is CASKGDHRGEQYF. In DNA form, the CDR3 reads TGCGCCAGCAAAGGGGATCATAGAGGCGAGCAGTACTTC.

The rearrangement links TRBV5-8 to TRBJ2-2; no clear D gene. V lost 0 bases and J 0 bases, leaving 12 bases between the germline ends. This CDR3 is 17 amino acids long. Germline V gene lookup returns CDR1 SGHTS and CDR2 YDEGEE. CDR3 in DNA: TGTGCCAGCAGCTTGGAGGCAGATCCATCGAACACCGGGGAGCTGTTTTTT. Encoded protein: CASSLEADPSNTGELFF. The full variable domain, in which reference TRBV5-8 and TRBJ2-2 provide the parts outside the CDR3, is EAGVTQSPTHLIKTRGQQATLRCSPISGHTSVYWYQQALGLGLQFLLWYDEGEERNRGNFPPRFSGRQFPNYSSELNVNALELEDSALYLCASSLEADPSNTGELFFGEGSRLTVL.

This clonotype has a count of ten or more. This chain joins TRBV15 and TRBJ2-5; no clear D gene. CDR1 and CDR2 from the germline V gene are LNHNV and YYDKDF (reference sequence). The CDR3 runs to 14 residues. V dropped 2 bases and J dropped 2 bases, with 9 bases sitting between them. The CDR3 loop reads CATSRRGRQETQYF. In DNA form, the CDR3 reads TGTGCCACCAGCAGACGAGGACGTCAAGAGACCCAGTACTTC.

This clonotype was seen repeatedly, ten times or more. This sequence joins TRBV10-3 and TRBJ1-1; D not certain. CDR3 length equals 16 residues. The germline V and J ends were trimmed by 4 bases and 0 bases, with 15 bases remaining between them. Germline V gives CDR1 ENHRY, CDR2 SYGVKD. The DNA of the CDR3 is TGTGCCATCAGTGGAGAGAGTCGACGGTTGAACACTGAAGCTTTCTTT. Its translation is CAISGESRRLNTEAFF.

This clonotype was seen ten or more times. This chain joins TRBV12-3 or TRBV12-4 and TRBJ1-2; D is ambiguous. CDR3 length equals 15 residues. Trimming removed 3 bases at V and 1 base at J, with 12 bases between. The chain's CDR3 is CASSLRVALNYGYTF. The DNA of the CDR3 is TGTGCCAGCAGTTTGCGGGTTGCTCTTAACTATGGCTACACCTTC.

This clonotype was recorded many times. CDR3 amino acids: CASRDTPRSYNEQFF. The CDR3 nucleotides are TGTGCCAGCAGGGACACCCCGCGCTCCTACAATGAGCAGTTCTTC. The chain is built from TRBV2 and TRBJ2-1; maybe TRBD1 (5 bases). Germline values: CDR1 SNHLY, CDR2 FYNNEI. This CDR3 is built from 15 residues. V lost 6 bases to trimming and J lost 0 bases, with 12 bases between them.

With respect to this clonotype: This may be a read error, as it is one base from a much larger clone. Likely a read error: the CDR3 ends without its conserved phenylalanine or tryptophan. The chain combines TRBV19 with TRBJ2-7; the D call may be TRBD1 or TRBD2 (5 bases each). This CDR3 is 13 amino acids long. Trimming cost V 3 bases and J 6 bases, with 12 bases left between them. Germline V gene lookup returns CDR1 LNHDA and CDR2 SQIVND (reference sequence). The DNA of the CDR3 is TGTGCCAGTAGTATGGTGGGGGTATCCGAGCAGTACCTC. The encoded protein is CASSMVGVSEQYL.

This clonotype was counted ten times or more. V gene TRBV12-3 or TRBV12-4 combines with J gene TRBJ2-7; D may be TRBD1 (5 bases). This CDR3 has 15 residues. The V end was cut by 1 base, the J end by 5 bases, with 15 bases between. As DNA, the CDR3 is TGTGCCAGCAGTTTAGAAGGGGCCCGTCGGAACGAGCAGTACTTC. Residues: CASSLEGARRNEQYF.

This clonotype was recorded a few times. The chain is built from TRBV19 and TRBJ2-2; TRBD1 agrees at 7 bases. The CDR3 covers 13 residues. Looked up from germline, CDR1 is LNHDA and CDR2 is SQIVND (reference sequence). The trim removed 5 bases at V and 8 bases at J, leaving 5 bases unmatched. The CDR3 DNA sequence: TGTGCCAGTAGTCAAAGGGGGCCGGGGGAGCTGTTTTTT. Residues: CASSQRGPGELFF.

This clonotype appeared many times. DNA for the CDR3: TGTGCCAGCAGCCTCATAGCGGGAGGAACCTACGAGCAGTACTTC. It translates to CASSLIAGGTYEQYF. The V and J genes are TRBV7-2 and TRBJ2-7, with 10 bases identical to TRBD2. There are 15 residues in the CDR3. The V gene end was trimmed by 5 bases and the J gene end by 2 bases; junction bases not matched to a gene: 6. Germline CDR1 SGHTA, CDR2 FQGNSA.

J is TRBJ2-1 and V is TRBV13; 12 nucleotides line up with TRBD2. CDR1 is PRHDT and CDR2 is FYEKMQ in the germline V gene (reference sequence). V shed 0 bases and J 9 bases; nucleotides not matched to a gene: 6. The CDR3 is made up of 16 amino acids. The CDR3 region is CASSLGRLAGDGEQFF. CDR3 bases: TGTGCCAGCAGCTTAGGTCGACTAGCGGGAGATGGTGAGCAGTTCTTC.

This clonotype came up a few times. V and J are TRBV20-1 and TRBJ1-5, with 7 bases fitting TRBD1. This CDR3 has 13 amino acids. With 3 bases clipped from V and 6 bases from J, the junction kept 5 bases outside the gene matches. Per germline, CDR1 DFQATT and CDR2 SNEGSKA (reference sequence). This chain's CDR3 is CSARGRGTQPQHF. The CDR3 DNA sequence: TGCAGTGCTAGGGGCAGGGGGACTCAGCCCCAGCATTTT.

This clonotype showed up many times. The genes are TRBV7-2 and TRBJ1-2; a weak D match, TRBD1 (5 bases). Germline-derived CDR1 and CDR2 are SGHTA and FQGNSA. V lost 2 bases and J lost 0, with 7 bases in between. The CDR3 is made up of 14 amino acids. The CDR3 DNA follows: TGTGCCAGCAGCTTACGACAGACTAACTATGGCTACACCTTC. The encoded protein is CASSLRQTNYGYTF.

This clonotype was seen many times. The gene calls are TRBV5-6 and TRBJ2-3; D remains ambiguous. CDR1 is SGHDT and CDR2 is YYEEEE in the germline V gene. V gave up 2 bases and J gave up 5 bases, with 15 bases separating them. The CDR3 consists of 15 residues. Written as DNA, the CDR3 is TGTGCCAGCAGCTTTTTAGGGAACCTGAGAGATACGCAGTATTTT. Translation gives CASSFLGNLRDTQYF.

V is TRBV10-2 and J is TRBJ1-1; D is possibly TRBD1 (6 bases). Germline CDR1 WSHSY, CDR2 SAAADI. The V and J ends lost 7 bases and 2 bases respectively, with 11 bases between them. The CDR3 is 13 residues long. CDR3 loop: CASKGGGNTEAFF. CDR3 bases: TGCGCCAGCAAAGGGGGGGGTAACACTGAAGCTTTCTTT.

The table lists this clonotype with many counts. The genes are TRBV11-3 and TRBJ2-1, with D perhaps TRBD2 (5 bases). This CDR3 comprises 17 residues. CDR1 and CDR2 from the germline V gene are SGHNT and YENEEA. V was pared by 4 bases and J by 5 bases, with 21 bases between. CDR3 DNA: TGTGCCAGCAGCTACTCGTTGATTTGGGCGGGCCACAATGAGCAGTTCTTC. This translates into CASSYSLIWAGHNEQFF.

This clonotype has at least ten counts. The chain carries TRBV20-1 and TRBJ1-2; D unclear. V was clipped by 4 bases and J by 0 bases, with 12 bases between them. This CDR3 is built from 14 residues. CDR1 is DFQATT, CDR2 SNEGSKA, per germline (reference sequence). The CDR3 nucleotides are TGCAGTGCTAAATCGGACGTACCTAACTATGGCTACACCTTC. Its translation is CSAKSDVPNYGYTF.

This clonotype was counted at least ten times. This CDR3 reads CASSYRTSYEQYF. CDR3 nucleotides: TGTGCCAGCAGTTACCGGACCTCCTACGAGCAGTACTTC. The chain joins TRBV27 to TRBJ2-7, with D hard to call. Germline assignment: CDR1 MNHEY and CDR2 SMNVEV (reference sequence). Trimming removed 4 bases from V and 0 bases from J, with 7 bases in between. The CDR3 has 13 residues.